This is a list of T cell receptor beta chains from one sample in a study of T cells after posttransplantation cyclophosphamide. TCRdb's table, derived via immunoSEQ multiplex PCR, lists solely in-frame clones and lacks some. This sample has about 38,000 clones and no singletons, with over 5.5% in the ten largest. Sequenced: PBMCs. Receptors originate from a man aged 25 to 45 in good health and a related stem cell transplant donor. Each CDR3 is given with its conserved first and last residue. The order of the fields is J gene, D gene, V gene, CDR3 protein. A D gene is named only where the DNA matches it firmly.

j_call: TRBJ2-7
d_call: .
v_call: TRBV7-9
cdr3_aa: CAVGQGTREQYF

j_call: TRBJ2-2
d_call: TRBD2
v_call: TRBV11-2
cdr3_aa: CASSFLAGVAGELFF

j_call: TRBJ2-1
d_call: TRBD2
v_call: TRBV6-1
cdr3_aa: CASSSSGGKYNEQFF

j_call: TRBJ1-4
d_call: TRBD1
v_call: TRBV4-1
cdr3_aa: CASSQEWTGGEKLFF

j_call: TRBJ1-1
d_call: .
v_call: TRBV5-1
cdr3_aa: CASSQQGGTEAFF

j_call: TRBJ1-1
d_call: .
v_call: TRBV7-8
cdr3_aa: CASSLDSIPNTEAFF

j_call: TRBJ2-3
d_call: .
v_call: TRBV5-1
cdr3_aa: CASSLATQGGGTDTQYF

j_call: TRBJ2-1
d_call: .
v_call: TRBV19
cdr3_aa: CASSSLRGSYNEQFF

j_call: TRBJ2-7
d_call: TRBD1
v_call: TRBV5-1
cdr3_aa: CASSRTGGSNEQYF

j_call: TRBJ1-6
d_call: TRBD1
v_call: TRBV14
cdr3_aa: CASSQPGQPSYNSPLHF

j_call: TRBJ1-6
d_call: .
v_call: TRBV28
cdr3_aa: CASRLGGGQGSPLHF

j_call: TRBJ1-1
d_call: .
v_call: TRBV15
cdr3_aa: CATSRISVSTEAFF

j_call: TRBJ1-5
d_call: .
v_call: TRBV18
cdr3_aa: CASSLGDSNQPQHF

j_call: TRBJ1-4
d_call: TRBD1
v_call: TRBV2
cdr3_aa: CASSRDSNEKLFF

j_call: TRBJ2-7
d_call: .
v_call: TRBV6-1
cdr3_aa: CASSETSGSYEQYF

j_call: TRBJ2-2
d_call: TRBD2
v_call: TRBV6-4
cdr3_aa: CASSPLAGDGTGELFF

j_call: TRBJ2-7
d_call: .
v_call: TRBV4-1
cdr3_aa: CASSPRDSLDYEQYF

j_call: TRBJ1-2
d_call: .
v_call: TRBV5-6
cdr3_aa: CASSSVLAYGYTF

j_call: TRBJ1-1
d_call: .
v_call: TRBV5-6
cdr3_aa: CASSLAVRMNTEAFF

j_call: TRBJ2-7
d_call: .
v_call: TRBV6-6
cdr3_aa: CASSYSGGAGDEQYF

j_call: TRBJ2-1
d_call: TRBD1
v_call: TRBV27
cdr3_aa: CASSLSGQGWEQFF

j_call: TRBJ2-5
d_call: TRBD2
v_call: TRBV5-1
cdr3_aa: CASSKTREAGDQYF

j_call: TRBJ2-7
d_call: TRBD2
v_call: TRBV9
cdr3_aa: CASSVASGGPYEQYF

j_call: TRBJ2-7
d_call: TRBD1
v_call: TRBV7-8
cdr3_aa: CASSLNRGYEQYF

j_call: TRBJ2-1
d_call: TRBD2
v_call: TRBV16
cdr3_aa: CASSPGIAGPYNEQFF

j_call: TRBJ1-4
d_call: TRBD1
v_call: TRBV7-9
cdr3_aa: CASSGRQGSNEKLFF

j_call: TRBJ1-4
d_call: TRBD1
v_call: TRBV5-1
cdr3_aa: CASSKGGQISNEKLFF

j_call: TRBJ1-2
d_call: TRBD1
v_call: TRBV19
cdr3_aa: CASGSGTVPWYGYTF

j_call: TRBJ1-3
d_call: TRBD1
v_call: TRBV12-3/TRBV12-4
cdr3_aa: CASRTQGARGNTIYF

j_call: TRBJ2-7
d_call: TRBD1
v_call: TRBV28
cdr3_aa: CASSQGAGIPEQYF

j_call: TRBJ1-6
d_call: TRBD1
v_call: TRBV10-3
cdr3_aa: CAITSQGDNSPLHF

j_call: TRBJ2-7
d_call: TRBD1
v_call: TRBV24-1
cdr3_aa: CATGVPQGAGEGDESYEQYF

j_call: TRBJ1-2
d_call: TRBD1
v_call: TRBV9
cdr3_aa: CASSIRQGYYTF

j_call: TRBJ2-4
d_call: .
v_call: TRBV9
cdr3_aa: CASSVDWSKNIQYF

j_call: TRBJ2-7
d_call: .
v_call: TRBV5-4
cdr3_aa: CASSLASAVHEQYF

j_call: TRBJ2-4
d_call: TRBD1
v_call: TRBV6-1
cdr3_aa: CASSTGTKNIQYF

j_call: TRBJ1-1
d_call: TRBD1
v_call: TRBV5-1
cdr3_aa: CASSLSRQGGTEAFF

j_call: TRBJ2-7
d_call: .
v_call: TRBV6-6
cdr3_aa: CASTPRVAYEQYF

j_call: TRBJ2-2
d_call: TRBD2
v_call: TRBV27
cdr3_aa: CASSSSLAGGWDTGELFF

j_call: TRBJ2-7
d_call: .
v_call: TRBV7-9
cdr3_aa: CASSLIPGTYEQYF

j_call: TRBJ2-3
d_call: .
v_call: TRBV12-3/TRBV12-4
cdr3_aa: CALVGADTQYF

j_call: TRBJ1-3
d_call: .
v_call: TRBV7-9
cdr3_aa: CASSLGTGSGNTIYF

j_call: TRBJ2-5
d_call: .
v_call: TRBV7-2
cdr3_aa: CASSPGVYQETQYF

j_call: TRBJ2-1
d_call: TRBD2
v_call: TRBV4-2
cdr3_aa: CASSRPTSGGASYNEQFF

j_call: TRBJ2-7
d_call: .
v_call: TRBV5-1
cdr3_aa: CASSIGQSSYEQYF

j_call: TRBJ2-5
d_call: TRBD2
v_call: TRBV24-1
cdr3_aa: CATSEPGLAGEETQYF

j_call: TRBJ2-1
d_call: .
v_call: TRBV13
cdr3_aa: CASSFWQRIDNEQFF

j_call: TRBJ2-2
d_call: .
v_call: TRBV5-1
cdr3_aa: CASSFGLWSVSNTGELFF

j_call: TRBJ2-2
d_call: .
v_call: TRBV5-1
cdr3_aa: CASSGTGTFNTGELFF

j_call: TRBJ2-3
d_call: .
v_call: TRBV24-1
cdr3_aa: CATGPTGGTDTQYF

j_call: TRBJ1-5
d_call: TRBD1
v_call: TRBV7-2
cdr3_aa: CASSTGGSSNQPQHF

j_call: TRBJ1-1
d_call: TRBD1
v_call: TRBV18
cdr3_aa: CASSPSGTGEAEAFF

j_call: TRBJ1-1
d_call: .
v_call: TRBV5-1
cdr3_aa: CASSSRAGLNTEAFF

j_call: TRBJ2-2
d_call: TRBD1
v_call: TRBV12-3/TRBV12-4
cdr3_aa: CASSPDRGQGTGELFF